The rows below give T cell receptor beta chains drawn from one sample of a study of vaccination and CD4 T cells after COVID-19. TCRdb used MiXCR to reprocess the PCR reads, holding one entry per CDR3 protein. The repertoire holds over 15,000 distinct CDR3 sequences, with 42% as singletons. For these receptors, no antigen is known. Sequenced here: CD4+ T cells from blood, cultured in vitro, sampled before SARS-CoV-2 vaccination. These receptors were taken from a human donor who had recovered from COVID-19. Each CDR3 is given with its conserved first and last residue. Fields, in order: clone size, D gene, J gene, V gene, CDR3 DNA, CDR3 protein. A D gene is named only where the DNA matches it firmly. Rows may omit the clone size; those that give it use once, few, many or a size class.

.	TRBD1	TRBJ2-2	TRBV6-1	TGTGCCAGCAGTGGGGACAGGGCGAGACCCGGGGAGCTGTTTTTT	CASSGDRARPGELFF
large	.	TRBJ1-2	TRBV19	TGTGCCAGTAGAACAGGGAACACCCTTGGCTACACCTTC	CASRTGNTLGYTF
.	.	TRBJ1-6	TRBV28	TGTGCCAGCAGCCCCGCAGAAGGTGCGGCAGGATCACCCCTCCACTTT	CASSPAEGAAGSPLHF
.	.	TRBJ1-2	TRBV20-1	TGCGGTGCTAGTTTGGGGAGGGGCCTCCTTAACTATGGCTACACCTTC	CGASLGRGLLNYGYTF
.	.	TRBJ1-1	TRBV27	TGTGCCAGCAGCCCGGGGACGAACACTGAAGCTTTCTTT	CASSPGTNTEAFF
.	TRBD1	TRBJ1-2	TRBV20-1	TGCAGTGCTAGAGATCTAATACCGGGACAGGGAAACTATGGCTACACCTTC	CSARDLIPGQGNYGYTF
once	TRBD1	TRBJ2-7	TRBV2	TGTGCCAGCACCCGGGACAGACTCAACGAGCAGTACTTC	CASTRDRLNEQYF
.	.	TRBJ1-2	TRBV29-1	TGCAGCGTTGATGCGGGCAGGGTTTATGGCTACACCTTC	CSVDAGRVYGYTF
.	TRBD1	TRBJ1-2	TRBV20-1	TGCAGTGCTAGAGCGGCACAGGGGGCACATGGCTACACCTTC	CSARAAQGAHGYTF
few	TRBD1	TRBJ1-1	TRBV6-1	TGTGCCAGCAGTACGAGGGGGCGGGGGACTGAAGCTTTCTTT	CASSTRGRGTEAFF
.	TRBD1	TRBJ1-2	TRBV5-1	TGCGCCAGCAGCGCTCTACAGGGGGCAACGTATGGCTACACCTTC	CASSALQGATYGYTF
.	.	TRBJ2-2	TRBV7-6	TGTGCCAGCAGCTTACGCAAGCTGGTGGAGCTGTTTTTT	CASSLRKLVELFF
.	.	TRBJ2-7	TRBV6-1	TGTGCCAGCAGGGAAATAGTGACAGGCCCCTACGAGCAGTACTTC	CASREIVTGPYEQYF
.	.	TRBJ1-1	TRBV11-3	TGTGCCAGCAGCTTAGGGGACTACATGAACACTGAAGCTTTCTTT	CASSLGDYMNTEAFF
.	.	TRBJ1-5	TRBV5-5	TGTGCCAGCAGCTCTTATACTTCCCCGAATCAGCCCCAGCATTTT	CASSSYTSPNQPQHF
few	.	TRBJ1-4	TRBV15	TGTGCCACCAGCAGATCTGGGAGGGGGGATGAAAAACTGTTTTTT	CATSRSGRGDEKLFF
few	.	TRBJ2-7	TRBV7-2	TGTGCCAGCAGCTTAGGTGGGGGGCTCTACGAGCAGTACTTC	CASSLGGGLYEQYF
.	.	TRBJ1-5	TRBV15	TGTGCCACCAGCAGAGGGGAGGGGCACAATCAGCCCCAGCATTTT	CATSRGEGHNQPQHF
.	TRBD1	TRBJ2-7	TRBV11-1	TGTGCCAGCAGCTTAGCGGGACAGGGATCCCACGAGCAGTACTTC	CASSLAGQGSHEQYF
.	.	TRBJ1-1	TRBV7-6	TGTGCCAGCAGCCCATTAAACACTGAAGCTTTCTTT	CASSPLNTEAFF
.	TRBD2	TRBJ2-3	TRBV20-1	TGCAGTGCCAGTAGCGGGAGGGGCACAGATACGCGGTATTTT	CSASSGRGTDTRYF
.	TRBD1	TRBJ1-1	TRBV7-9	TGTGCCAGCAGCTCAGGGGGAAGGAACACTGAAGCTTTCTTT	CASSSGGRNTEAFF
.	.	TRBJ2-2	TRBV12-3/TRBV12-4	TGTGCCAGCAGTTTAGTTCGCGGTTTCACCGGGGAGCTGTTTTTT	CASSLVRGFTGELFF
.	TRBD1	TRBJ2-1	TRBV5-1	TGCGCCAGCAGCTTGGCACAGGGGACGTTTAGTGAGCAGTTCTTC	CASSLAQGTFSEQFF
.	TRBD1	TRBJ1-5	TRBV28	TGTGCCAGCAGTCCATGGACAGGGGAAGGCTATCAGCCCCAGCATTTT	CASSPWTGEGYQPQHF
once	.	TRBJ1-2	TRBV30	TGTGCCTGGAGTGGCCCCCAGGGGAATTATGGCTACACCTTC	CAWSGPQGNYGYTF
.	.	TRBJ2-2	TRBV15	TGTGCCACCAGCAGAGAAGGATGGACCGGGGAGCTGTTTTTT	CATSREGWTGELFF
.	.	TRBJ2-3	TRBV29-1	TGCAGCGTCCGCTTCACAGATACGCAGTATTTT	CSVRFTDTQYF
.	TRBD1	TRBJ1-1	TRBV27	TGTGCCAGCAGGGACAGGCTGAACACTGAAGCTTTCTTT	CASRDRLNTEAFF
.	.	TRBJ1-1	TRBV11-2	TGTGCCAGCAGCCCAAAAGGGGGGATCACTGAAGCTTTCTTT	CASSPKGGITEAFF
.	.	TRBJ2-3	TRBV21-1	TGTGCCAGCAGCAAAAGAGACAGGGGGACAGATACGCAGTATTTT	CASSKRDRGTDTQYF
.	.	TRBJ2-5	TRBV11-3	TGTGCCAGCAGCTTATTGACAGGAGGAGAGACCCAGTACTTC	CASSLLTGGETQYF
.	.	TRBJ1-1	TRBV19	TGTGCCAGTAGTATAGTAAGAGGGGGCACTGAAGCTTTCTTT	CASSIVRGGTEAFF
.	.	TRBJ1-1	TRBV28	TGTGCCAGCAGTTCTCCCGCGGACGGGACTGGGACTGAAGCTTTCTTT	CASSSPADGTGTEAFF
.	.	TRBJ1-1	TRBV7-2	TGTGCCAGCACCCCGGCGGGACACCGCGGAGAAGCTTTCTTT	CASTPAGHRGEAFF
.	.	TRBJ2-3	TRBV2	TGTGCCAGCAGTGACGAAAAAACAGATACGCAGTATTTT	CASSDEKTDTQYF
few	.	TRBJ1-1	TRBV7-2	TGTGCCAGCAGCTTCGCCGGGTCCTGGAACACTGAAGCTTTCTTT	CASSFAGSWNTEAFF
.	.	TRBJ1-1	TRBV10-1	TGCGCCAGCAGTGAGCTCGGGGGCCGAGGAGCTTTCTTT	CASSELGGRGAFF
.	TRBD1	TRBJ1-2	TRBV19	TGTGCCAGTAGTGGGACTCCGGGACAGGGGGCGGGAGGCTACACCTTC	CASSGTPGQGAGGYTF
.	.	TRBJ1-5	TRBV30	TGTGCCTGGAGTAGGGATGGTCAGCCCCAGCATTTT	CAWSRDGQPQHF
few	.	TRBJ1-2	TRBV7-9	TGTGCCAGCAGCTTAGACCTGGGCCCACGTGGTGGCTACACCTTC	CASSLDLGPRGGYTF
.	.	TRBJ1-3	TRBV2	TGTGCCAGCAGTGAACTATCCTCTGGAAACACCATATATTTT	CASSELSSGNTIYF
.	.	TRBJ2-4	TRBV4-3	TGCGCCAGCAGCCAATCCGGACAACTGGGGAACATTCAGTACTTC	CASSQSGQLGNIQYF
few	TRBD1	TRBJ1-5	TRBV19	TGTGCCAGTAGTATAGGACAGGGGTATCAGCCCCAGCATTTT	CASSIGQGYQPQHF
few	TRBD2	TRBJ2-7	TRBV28	TGTGCCAGCAGCGAAAGCGGGAGTTACATCCACGAGCAGTACTTC	CASSESGSYIHEQYF
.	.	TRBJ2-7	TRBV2	TGTGCCAGCAGTGATGAGCGGCTAAGCTCCTACGAGCAGTACTTC	CASSDERLSSYEQYF
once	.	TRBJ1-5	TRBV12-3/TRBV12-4	TGTGCCATCAAACAGGGAGACAATCAGCCCCAGCATTTT	CAIKQGDNQPQHF
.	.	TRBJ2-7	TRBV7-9	TGTGCCAGCAGCTTAGCGGGGTCCTACGAGCAGTACTTC	CASSLAGSYEQYF
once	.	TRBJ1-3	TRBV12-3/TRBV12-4	TGTGCCAGCAGCCACCAGACGACTGTATATTTT	CASSHQTTVYF
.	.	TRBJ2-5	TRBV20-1	TGCAGTGCAGCCCTGAAGGAGACCCAGTACTTC	CSAALKETQYF
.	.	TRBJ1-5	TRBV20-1	TGCAGTGCTAGAGATCCTAGGTCAGAAAATCAGCCCCAGCATTTT	CSARDPRSENQPQHF
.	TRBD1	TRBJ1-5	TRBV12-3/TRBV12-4	TGTGCCAGCAGCGCGGGGACAGGGAGAGAGGATCAGCCCCAGCATTTT	CASSAGTGREDQPQHF
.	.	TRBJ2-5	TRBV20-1	TGCAGTGCTAGAGATCTGCTCGACCACCAAGAGACCCAGTACTTC	CSARDLLDHQETQYF